This entry lists 22 T cell receptor beta chains sequenced from one sample in a study of T-cell memory formation after mild COVID-19. TCRdb ran MiXCR on the 5' RACE reads and lists one entry per CDR3 protein. This sample has fewer than 450,000 distinct CDR3 sequences, with 20% to 25% found just once. What was sequenced was PBMCs or a T cell subset sorted from them (not recorded which). The source is an adult woman who had mild COVID-19 (a few samples of this study predate the infection). Cell type and time point are not known.

This clonotype was seen a handful of times. The V gene is TRBV5-1, the J gene TRBJ2-7, with a tentative D call TRBD1 (5 bases). The germline CDR1 and CDR2 sequences are SGHRS and YFSETQ. Trimming cost V 2 bases and J 0 bases, with 21 bases left between them. There are 18 residues in the CDR3. In DNA form, the CDR3 reads TGCGCCAGCAGCTTAGGGGCCGGGCCCACCGTGAGCTCCTACGAGCAGTACTTC. This codes for CASSLGAGPTVSSYEQYF.

The chain uses TRBV7-2 and TRBJ2-1, with 7 bases lining up with TRBD2. CDR3 size: 16 residues. Trimming at V came to 5 bases and at J to 2 bases, leaving 9 bases not matched to a gene. CDR1 and CDR2 from the germline V gene are SGHTA and FQGNSA. The CDR3 reads CASSPSGGGTYNEQFF. CDR3 bases: TGTGCCAGCAGCCCTAGTGGCGGGGGTACCTACAATGAGCAGTTCTTC. The full variable domain, rest sourced from reference TRBV7-2 and TRBJ2-1, is GAGVSQSPSNKVTEKGKDVELRCDPISGHTALYWYRQSLGQGLEFLIYFQGNSAPDKSGLPSDRFSAERTGGSVSTLTIQRTQQEDSAVYLCASSPSGGGTYNEQFFGPGTRLTVL.

There are many counts of this clonotype. The chain carries TRBV4-1 and TRBJ2-7, with a weak D call TRBD1 (6 bases). Germline V CDR1 and CDR2: MGHRA, YSYEKL. The CDR3 has 15 residues. Trimming left V 1 base short and J 3 bases short, with 13 bases between. The CDR3 sequence is CASSQGSTGVYEQYF. CDR3 nucleotide sequence: TGCGCCAGCAGCCAAGGATCGACAGGAGTCTACGAGCAGTACTTC.

DNA for the CDR3: TGCGCCAGCAGCCAAGTTTATCTAACGACCTACGAGCAGTACTTC. As protein: CASSQVYLTTYEQYF. This chain uses TRBV4-3 with TRBJ2-7; D gene uncertain. CDR1 is LGHNA and CDR2 is YSLEER in the germline V gene. Trimming pared 1 base from V and 2 bases from J, leaving 12 bases between. The CDR3 has 15 residues.

The chain combines TRBV20-1 with TRBJ2-1, with 11 bases that match TRBD2. Losses at the gene ends were 5 bases for V and 6 bases for J; bases not matched to a gene: 12. The germline V gene encodes CDR1 DFQATT and CDR2 SNEGSKA (reference sequence). This CDR3 contains 16 residues. The CDR3 bases are TGCAGTGCTCCCCCCTTGACTAGCGGGACCTTCAATGAGCAGTTCTTC. Translated: CSAPPLTSGTFNEQFF.

This clonotype has just a few counts. This rearrangement joins TRBV7-6 to TRBJ2-7; no firm D call. CDR3 length equals 14 residues. Germline CDR1 is SGHVS and CDR2 is FNYEAQ. The V and J ends lost 1 base and 2 bases respectively, with 9 bases between them. The CDR3 nucleotides read TGTGCCAGCAGCTTAGGACGGTTTACCTACGAGCAGTACTTC. This codes for CASSLGRFTYEQYF.

This chain joins TRBV12-3 or TRBV12-4 and TRBJ1-5; 7 bases map to TRBD1. The CDR3 totals 15 residues. J gave up 7 bases and V 5 bases, and 11 bases lay outside the gene matches. CDR3 DNA sequence: TGTGCCAGCAGTCCAAACAGGGGAAAGGGCCAGCCCCAGCATTTT. It specifies CASSPNRGKGQPQHF.

This clonotype occurred once. The J gene is TRBJ1-6, the V gene TRBV12-3 or TRBV12-4; D ambiguous. Trimming removed 3 bases at V and 10 bases at J, with 13 bases between. The CDR3 sequence is 14 residues long. CDR3 in amino acids: CASSLTGPGSPLHF. In DNA, the CDR3 is TGTGCCAGCAGTTTGACGGGCCCGGGATCACCCCTCCACTTT.

The chain links TRBV20-1 to TRBJ1-2; TRBD1 is a possible D gene (6 bases). Per the germline V gene, CDR1 is DFQATT and CDR2 is SNEGSKA (reference sequence). The CDR3 loop spans 14 amino acids. V lost 0 bases to trimming and J lost 8 bases, with 16 bases between them. The CDR3 is CSAREGSAGEGYTF. Here the CDR3 DNA reads TGCAGTGCTAGAGAGGGGTCTGCAGGGGAGGGCTACACCTTC.

This clonotype was found a few times. V usage is TRBV20-1 and J usage is TRBJ1-1; 11 bases match TRBD1. Looked up from germline, CDR1 is DFQATT and CDR2 is SNEGSKA (reference sequence). The CDR3 extends over 13 amino acids. Losses at the gene ends were 5 bases for V and 10 bases for J; bases not matched to a gene: 9. CDR3 sequence reads: CSAPRGGQGGAFF. DNA of the CDR3: TGCAGTGCTCCCCGGGGGGGACAGGGGGGAGCTTTCTTT.

This clonotype was observed many times. The genes are TRBV5-1 and TRBJ2-3; D gene unclear. This CDR3 comprises 13 residues. CDR1 and CDR2 from the germline V gene are SGHRS and YFSETQ. V was trimmed by 0 bases and J by 1 base, leaving 3 bases between them. The CDR3 coding sequence is TGCGCCAGCAGCTTGGACGGCACAGATACGCAGTATTTT. It encodes CASSLDGTDTQYF.

CDR3 coding DNA: TGCAGCGTTGTGGGGCCCAACTATGGGCAGTACTTC. Residues: CSVVGPNYGQYF. The chain is built from TRBV29-1 and TRBJ2-7, with D possibly matching TRBD1 (5 bases). Deletions cut 4 bases from V and 9 bases from J, with 16 bases between. There are 12 residues in the CDR3. Germline V gene data show CDR1 as SQVTM and CDR2 as ANQGSEA.

This clonotype has a count of ten or more. The rearrangement uses TRBV12-3 or TRBV12-4 and TRBJ2-1, with D possibly TRBD2 on 7 matching bases. The CDR3 contains 15 residues. Trimming took 6 bases from V and 1 from J, leaving 13 bases between them. Written as DNA, the CDR3 is TGTGCCAGCAGATCCAGGGGAGGGTCCTACAATGAGCAGTTCTTC. It is translated as CASRSRGGSYNEQFF.

The CDR3 loop reads CASRGGKINSSPLHF. CDR3 nucleotides: TGTGCCAGCAGGGGGGGAAAGATAAATAGCTCGCCCCTCCACTTT. V and J are TRBV6-5 and TRBJ1-6; D may be TRBD1 (5 bases). V gave up 6 bases and J gave up 13 bases, with 22 bases separating them. There are 15 residues in the CDR3. Germline V CDR1 and CDR2: MNHEY, SVGAGI.

This clonotype turned up a few times. The genes are TRBV20-1 and TRBJ2-1, with 10 bases fitting TRBD2. Trimming at V came to 0 bases and at J to 7 bases, leaving 18 bases not matched to a gene. Germline-derived CDR1 and CDR2 are DFQATT and SNEGSKA (reference sequence). The CDR3 runs 19 residues. The DNA of the CDR3 is TGCAGTGCTAGAGATTATCTCGGTCGGATAGCGGGGGGTGAGAATGAGCAGTTCTTC. It encodes CSARDYLGRIAGGENEQFF.

This clonotype came up a few times. V usage is TRBV5-1 and J usage is TRBJ2-7; 8 bases map to TRBD1. The germline CDR1 and CDR2 sequences are SGHRS and YFSETQ. The CDR3 totals 14 residues. V was pared by 4 bases and J by 6 bases, with 9 bases of the junction left unmatched. The CDR3 region is CASSLGTGLGEQYF. The CDR3 DNA reads TGCGCCAGCAGCCTGGGGACAGGATTAGGCGAGCAGTACTTC.

This clonotype showed up just a few times. V gene TRBV16 combines with J gene TRBJ2-7, with 7 bases that match TRBD1. Germline V gives CDR1 KGHSY, CDR2 FQNENV. Losses at the gene ends were 0 bases for V and 6 bases for J; bases not matched to a gene: 5. This CDR3 comprises 14 residues. In DNA form, the CDR3 reads TGTGCCAGCAGCCAATCGACAGGGAGCAGCGAGCAGTACTTC. It codes for CASSQSTGSSEQYF. Complete variable domain (other parts from reference TRBV16 and TRBJ2-7): GEEVAQTPKHLVRGEGQKAKLYCAPIKGHSYVFWYQQVLKNEFKFLISFQNENVFDETGMPKERFSAKCLPNSPCSLEIQATKLEDSAVYFCASSQSTGSSEQYFGPGTRLTVT.

This clonotype was found a few times. This chain connects TRBV19 to TRBJ2-1; unclear D gene. CDR3 length: 12 residues. CDR1 is LNHDA and CDR2 is SQIVND in the germline V gene (reference sequence). Trimming cost V 4 bases and J 9 bases, with 10 bases left between them. The CDR3 DNA reads as TGTGCCAGTAGTACGCCCAGGCGTGAGCAGTTCTTC. Translated, it gives CASSTPRREQFF.

At least ten counts were recorded for this clonotype. This chain uses TRBV10-3 with TRBJ2-1; no reliable D call. Germline lookup yields CDR1 ENHRY and CDR2 SYGVKD. Between the trimmed V and J ends, which lost 4 bases and 5 bases, there was a span of 3 bases. CDR3 length: 11 residues. CDR3 loop: CAISGNNEQFF. In DNA form, the CDR3 reads TGTGCCATCAGTGGCAACAATGAGCAGTTCTTC.

This clonotype has just a few counts. The chain uses TRBV5-1 and TRBJ1-2, with D perhaps matching TRBD1 (6 bases). CDR3 length equals 14 residues. Trimming took 6 bases from V and 6 from J, leaving 18 bases between them. Germline V gene lookup returns CDR1 SGHRS and CDR2 YFSETQ. The CDR3 protein is CASTLTGPGDGYTF. CDR3 coding DNA: TGCGCCAGCACCCTTACAGGGCCTGGGGATGGCTACACCTTC.

The sample holds many counts of this clonotype. The V gene is TRBV29-1, the J gene TRBJ2-1; 7 bases map to TRBD2. Trimming removed 5 bases from V and 0 bases from J; junction bases left unmatched: 7. CDR1 is SQVTM, CDR2 ANQGSEA, per germline. CDR3 length: 15 residues. Written as DNA, the CDR3 is TGCAGCGTTCTAGCGGAAGTAAGCTCCTACAATGAGCAGTTCTTC. It encodes CSVLAEVSSYNEQFF.

This clonotype was detected only a few times. The chain uses TRBV6-6 and TRBJ1-2; D is unresolved. Germline-derived CDR1 and CDR2 are MNHNY and SVGAGI (reference sequence). This CDR3 contains 10 residues. Trimming pared 8 bases from V and 8 bases from J, leaving 9 bases between. The CDR3 DNA follows: TGTGCCAGCCGGGCCAGAGGCTACACCTTC. It is translated as CASRARGYTF.